A single sample gave rise to the 7 T cell receptor beta chains below, sequenced in a study of read filtering for tumor transcriptome and immune sequencing. From 350 to 500 ng of RNA, a library with molecular barcoded alpha/delta and beta/gamma adaptors was made. One entry per CDR3 protein results from TCRdb running MiXCR on the reads. Among 100,000 to 150,000 distinct CDR3 sequences listed, approximately 13% were seen once. Sequencing used a population of CD138-negative cells sorted from bone marrow. Receptors were obtained from a donor older than 35 with multiple myeloma.

This clonotype was found many times. This sequence joins TRBV20-1 and TRBJ2-5; D unclear. CDR3 length: 14 residues. From germline, CDR1 is DFQATT and CDR2 SNEGSKA (reference sequence). V lost 0 bases, J lost 0 bases, and 8 bases lay in between. In DNA, the CDR3 is TGCAGTGCTAGAGAATTGGCGTACCAAGAGACCCAGTACTTC. This sequence encodes CSARELAYQETQYF.

Here the CDR3 reads CASSPSTGGNNEQFF. The CDR3 DNA sequence: TGTGCCAGCTCACCGTCTACGGGAGGAAACAATGAGCAGTTCTTC. This rearrangement joins TRBV18 to TRBJ2-1; 7 bases map to TRBD2. The CDR3 sequence is 15 residues long. The V gene's germline CDR1 is KGHSH and CDR2 LQKENI. V shed 3 bases, J shed 5 bases, and the junction held 7 bases outside the gene matches.

This clonotype appeared many times. The rearrangement uses TRBV5-4 and TRBJ2-2; unclear D gene. The CDR3 has 13 residues. CDR1 SGHNT and CDR2 YYREEE come from the germline V gene (reference sequence). Trimming stripped 6 bases from V and 0 bases from J, with 6 bases between. CDR3 bases: TGTGCCAGCAAGGACGCGAACACCGGGGAGCTGTTTTTT. Its translation is CASKDANTGELFF. The variable domain in full, with the rest retrieved from reference TRBV5-4 and TRBJ2-2, is ETGVTQSPTHLIKTRGQQVTLRCSSQSGHNTVSWYQQALGQGPQFIFQYYREEENGRGNFPPRFSGLQFPNYSSELNVNALELDDSALYLCASKDANTGELFFGEGSRLTVL.

This clonotype was picked up one time. It may be a read error: a sequence one base away is much more abundant. The V and J genes are TRBV12-5 and TRBJ2-1; D gene unclear. Germline V CDR1 and CDR2: LGHNT, FRNRAP. The CDR3 runs 16 residues. Trimming took off 2 bases at V and 2 bases at J, with 13 bases between the two ends. This CDR3 is CASGLTSSAAYNEQFF. The CDR3 nucleotides are TGTGCTAGTGGTTTGACCTCCAGCGCCGCCTACAATGAGCAGTTCTTC.

This clonotype appeared many times. The chain carries TRBV29-1 and TRBJ2-3, with D possibly being TRBD1 (5 bases). Per the germline V gene, CDR1 is SQVTM and CDR2 is ANQGSEA. This CDR3 has 13 amino acids. Between the trimmed V and J ends, which lost 2 bases and 6 bases, there was a span of 12 bases. The CDR3 DNA follows: TGCAGCGTTGAATCACCGGCAGGGGATACGCAGTATTTT. Translating it yields CSVESPAGDTQYF.

V is TRBV7-8 and J is TRBJ2-7; TRBD1 agrees at 7 bases. The CDR3 contains 13 residues. V dropped 3 bases and J dropped 5; count of bases not matched to a gene: 4. Germline V gene sequence: CDR1 SGHVS, CDR2 FQNEAQ. The CDR3 DNA sequence: TGTGCCAGCAGCTTTACAGGGGCTGACGAGCAGTACTTC. Its translation: CASSFTGADEQYF.

This clonotype was counted between two and nine times. The chain couples TRBV7-2 to TRBJ2-5; TRBD2 matches at 8 bases. Germline lookup yields CDR1 SGHTA and CDR2 FQGNSA. The CDR3 is 15 residues long. V was pared by 5 bases and J by 4 bases, with 9 bases of the junction left unmatched. The CDR3 sequence: CASSGLGGLAETQYF. The CDR3 DNA follows: TGTGCCAGCAGCGGACTTGGTGGACTAGCAGAGACCCAGTACTTC.